Sequencing of this T cell receptor beta chain was carried out in a study of blood T cell repertoires in COVID-19. Turning to the study itself: Samples taken during acute and convalescent COVID-19 were collected in the United States, Italy and Spain. The analysed material was cDNA or gDNA that came from T cells, B-cell-depleted T cells, or PBMCs.

This CDR3 has 14 amino acids. Germline CDR1 reads MNHEY; CDR2 reads SVGAGI. With 2 bases removed from V and 6 bases from J, the gap between germline ends came to 13 bases. Seattle enrolled patients during active infection and tracked them longitudinally. This clone was found a few times. Assay: immunoSEQ multiplex PCR; the TCRdb copy retains only in-frame clones and omits some. The top ten hold 0.37% of the sample, which has 35,000 to 45,000 clones, about 92% seen once. V is TRBV6-5 and J is TRBJ1-2; the D gene is possibly TRBD1 (6 bases). This TCR came from a man between 45 and 60 years old with COVID-19, enrolled during active disease. The specimen was peripheral blood. The CDR3 spells CASSYEWGRDGYTF. CDR3 sequence (DNA): TGTGCCAGCAGTTACGAGTGGGGGCGGGATGGCTACACCTTC.